The 4 T cell receptor beta chains listed next were all sequenced from one sample in a study of blood T cell repertoires in COVID-19. Clones were read by immunoSEQ multiplex PCR, and TCRdb kept only the in-frame ones, dropping some. The table includes about 380,000 clones, almost 90% detected once. Material: peripheral blood. The receptors derive from a man between 18 and 35 years old with active or convalescent COVID-19.

V and J are TRBV7-9 and TRBJ2-7; the match to TRBD2 covers 8 bases. The CDR3 is made up of 18 amino acids. Unmatched junction bases numbered 18, after V lost 2 bases and J lost 6 bases. Germline CDR1 is SEHNR and CDR2 is FQNEAQ (reference sequence). The CDR3 coding sequence is TGTGCCAGCAGCTTAAGGCCGGTTGCCGGGACTAGGCCTCTCGAGCAGTACTTC. This codes for CASSLRPVAGTRPLEQYF.

The V call is TRBV4-2, the J call TRBJ1-5; D gene ambiguous. V was shortened by 4 bases and J by 4 bases, with 14 bases between the two germline ends. CDR1 is LGHNA and CDR2 is YNFKEQ in the germline V gene. This CDR3 is built from 15 residues. The CDR3 nucleotides read TGTGCCAGCAGCCCTGAGGTTAGATGGAATCAGCCCCAGCATTTT. Translation: CASSPEVRWNQPQHF.

The genes are TRBV21-1 and TRBJ2-6; TRBD1, the D gene given by the table, was not confirmed from the DNA. TRBV21-1 is a listed pseudogene. This CDR3 spans 19 amino acids. CDR3 sequence reads: CASSAGAGPVFSGANVLTF. The CDR3 region has the DNA TGTGCCAGCAGCGCTGGGGCAGGGCCGGTGTTCTCTGGGGCCAACGTGCTGACTTTC.

On this clone: Mismatch with germline at one junction end may stem from a read error. The chain recombines TRBV12-3 or TRBV12-4 with TRBJ2-6; D might be TRBD1 (5 bases). This CDR3 contains 13 residues. The CDR3 sequence: CASKRSGANVLTF. The CDR3 bases are TGTGCCAGCAAACGCTCTGGGGCCAACGTGCTGACTTTC.